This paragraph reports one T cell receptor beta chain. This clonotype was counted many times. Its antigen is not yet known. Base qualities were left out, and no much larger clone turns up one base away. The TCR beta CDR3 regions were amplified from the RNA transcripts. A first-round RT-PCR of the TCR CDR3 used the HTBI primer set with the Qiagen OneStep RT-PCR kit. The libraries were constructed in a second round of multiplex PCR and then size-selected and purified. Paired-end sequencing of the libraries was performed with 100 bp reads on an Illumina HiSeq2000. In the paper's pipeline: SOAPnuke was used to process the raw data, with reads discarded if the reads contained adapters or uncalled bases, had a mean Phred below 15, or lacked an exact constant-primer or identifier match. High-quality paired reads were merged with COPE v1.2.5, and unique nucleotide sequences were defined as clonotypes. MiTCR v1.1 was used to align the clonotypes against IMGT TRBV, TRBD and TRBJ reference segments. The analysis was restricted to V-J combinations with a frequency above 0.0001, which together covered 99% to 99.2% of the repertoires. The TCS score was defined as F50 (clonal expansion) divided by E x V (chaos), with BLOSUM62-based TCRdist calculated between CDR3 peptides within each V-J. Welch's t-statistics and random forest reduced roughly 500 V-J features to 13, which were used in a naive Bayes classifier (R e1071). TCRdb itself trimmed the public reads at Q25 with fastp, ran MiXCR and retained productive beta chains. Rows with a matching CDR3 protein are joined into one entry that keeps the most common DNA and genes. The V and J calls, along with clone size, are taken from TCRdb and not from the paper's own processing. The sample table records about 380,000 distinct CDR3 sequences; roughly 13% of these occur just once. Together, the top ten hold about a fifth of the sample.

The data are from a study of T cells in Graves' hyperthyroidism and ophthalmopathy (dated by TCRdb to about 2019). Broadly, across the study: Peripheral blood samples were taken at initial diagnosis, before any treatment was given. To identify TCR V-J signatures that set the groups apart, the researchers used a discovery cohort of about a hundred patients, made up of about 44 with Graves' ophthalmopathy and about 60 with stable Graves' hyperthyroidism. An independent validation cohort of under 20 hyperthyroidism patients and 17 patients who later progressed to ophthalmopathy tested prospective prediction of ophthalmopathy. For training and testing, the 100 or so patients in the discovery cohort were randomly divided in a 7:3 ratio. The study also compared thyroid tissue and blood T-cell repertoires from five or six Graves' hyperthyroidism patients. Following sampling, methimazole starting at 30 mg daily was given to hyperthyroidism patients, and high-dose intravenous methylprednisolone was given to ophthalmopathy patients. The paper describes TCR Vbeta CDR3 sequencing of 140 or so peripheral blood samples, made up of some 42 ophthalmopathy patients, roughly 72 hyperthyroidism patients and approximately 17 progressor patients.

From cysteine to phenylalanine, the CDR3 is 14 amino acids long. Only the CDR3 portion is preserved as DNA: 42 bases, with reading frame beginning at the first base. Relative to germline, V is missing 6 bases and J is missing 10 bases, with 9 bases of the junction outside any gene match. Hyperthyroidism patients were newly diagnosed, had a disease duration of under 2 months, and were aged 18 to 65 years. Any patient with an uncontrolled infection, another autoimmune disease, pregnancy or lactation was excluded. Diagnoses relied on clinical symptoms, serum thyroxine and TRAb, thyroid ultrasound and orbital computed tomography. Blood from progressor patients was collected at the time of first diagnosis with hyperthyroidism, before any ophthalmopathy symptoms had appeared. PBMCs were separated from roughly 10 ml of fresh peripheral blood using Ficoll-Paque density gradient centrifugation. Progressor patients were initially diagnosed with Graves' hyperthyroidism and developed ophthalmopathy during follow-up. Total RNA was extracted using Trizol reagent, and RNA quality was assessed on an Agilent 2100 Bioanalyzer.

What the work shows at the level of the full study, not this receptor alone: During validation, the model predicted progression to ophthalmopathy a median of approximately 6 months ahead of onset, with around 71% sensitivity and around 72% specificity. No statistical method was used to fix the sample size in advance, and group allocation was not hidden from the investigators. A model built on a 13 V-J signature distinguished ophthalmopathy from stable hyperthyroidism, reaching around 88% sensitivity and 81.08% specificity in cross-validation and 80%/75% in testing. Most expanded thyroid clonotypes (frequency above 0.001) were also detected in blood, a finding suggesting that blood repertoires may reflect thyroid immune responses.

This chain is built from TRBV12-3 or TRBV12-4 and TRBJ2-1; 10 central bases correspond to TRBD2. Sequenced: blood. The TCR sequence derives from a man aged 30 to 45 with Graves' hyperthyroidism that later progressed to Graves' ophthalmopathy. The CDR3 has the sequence CASSPGTSVDEQFF. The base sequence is TGTGCCAGCAGCCCCGGGACTAGCGTCGACGAGCAGTTCTTC.